These 14 T cell receptor beta chains came from one sample sequenced in a study of blood T cell repertoires in COVID-19. Data came from immunoSEQ multiplex PCR; TCRdb stores just in-frame clones and leaves some out. The profile shows approximately 210,000 clones, around 89% of them singletons. The sample taken for sequencing was peripheral blood. The receptors shown here come from a man between 65 and 85 years old with acute or convalescent COVID-19.

The chain couples TRBV7-2 to TRBJ2-1; a weak D match, TRBD1 (5 bases). CDR1 and CDR2 (germline): SGHTA, FQGNSA. This CDR3 has 15 amino acids. Between the trimmed V and J ends, which lost 5 bases and 2 bases, there was a span of 13 bases. CDR3 amino acids: CASSQGVGTYNEQFF. The CDR3 DNA is TGTGCCAGCAGCCAAGGGGTAGGGACCTACAATGAGCAGTTCTTC.

The gene calls are TRBV4-1 and TRBJ2-5; D not certain. V lost 4 bases, J lost 2 bases, and 8 bases lay in between. CDR3 length: 13 amino acids. In germline, CDR1 is MGHRA, CDR2 YSYEKL. CDR3 sequence (DNA): TGCGCCAGCAGCCGGGCATTACAAGAGACCCAGTACTTC. It translates to CASSRALQETQYF.

About this clone: The same CDR3 is also encoded by other DNA sequences in this sample. V usage is TRBV19 and J usage is TRBJ2-6; possible D gene TRBD1, 6 bases. Germline-derived CDR1 and CDR2 are LNHDA and SQIVND (reference sequence). Trimming took off 4 bases at V and 1 base at J, with 8 bases between the two ends. The CDR3 consists of 15 residues. The CDR3 protein is CASSTTGSGANVLTF. The CDR3 nucleotides read TGTGCCAGTAGTACCACAGGGTCTGGGGCCAACGTCCTGACTTTC.

The chain couples TRBV5-1 to TRBJ1-2; TRBD1 is a possible D gene (5 bases). The CDR3 covers 15 residues. Germline loops: CDR1 SGHRS, CDR2 YFSETQ. V lost 2 bases and J lost 8, with 19 bases in between. The CDR3 is CASSLGGAVNLGYTF. In nucleotides, the CDR3 is TGCGCCAGCAGCTTAGGCGGGGCGGTCAATCTGGGCTACACCTTC. Looking up the rest from reference TRBV5-1 and TRBJ1-2 gives the full variable domain: KAGVTQTPRYLIKTRGQQVTLSCSPISGHRSVSWYQQTPGQGLQFLFEYFSETQRNKGNFPGRFSGRQFSNSRSEMNVSTLELGDSALYLCASSLGGAVNLGYTFGSGTRLTVV.

This chain links TRBV6-5 with TRBJ2-5; possibly TRBD2 for D (6 bases). Trimming pared 2 bases from V and 5 bases from J, leaving 15 bases between. This CDR3 spans 15 amino acids. CDR1 MNHEY and CDR2 SVGAGI come from the germline V gene. CDR3 in amino acids: CASSYDPTSRETQYF. DNA for the CDR3: TGTGCCAGCAGTTACGACCCGACTAGTCGGGAGACCCAGTACTTC.

The J gene is TRBJ1-1, the V gene TRBV7-3; maybe TRBD1 (6 bases). Germline lookup yields CDR1 SGHTA and CDR2 FQGTGA. The V gene lost 5 bases and the J gene lost 0 bases, with 10 bases spanning the gap. This CDR3 comprises 14 residues. This chain's CDR3 is CASSPGAMNTEAFF. CDR3 coding DNA: TGTGCCAGCAGCCCAGGGGCTATGAACACTGAAGCTTTCTTT.

The gene calls are TRBV7-2 and TRBJ1-4, with TRBD1 matching 7 bases. There are 14 residues in the CDR3. The germline V gene has CDR1 SGHTA and CDR2 FQGNSA. The ends lost 1 base at V and 5 bases at J; junction bases unmatched: 1. The CDR3 sequence: CASSLDRGNEKLFF. Written as DNA, the CDR3 is TGTGCCAGCAGCTTAGACAGGGGAAATGAAAAACTGTTTTTT.

This clone was found once. The chain joins TRBV18 to TRBJ1-1; a weak D match, TRBD1 (5 bases). The germline V and J ends were trimmed by 2 bases and 1 base, with 8 bases remaining between them. CDR1 is KGHSH and CDR2 is LQKENI in the germline V gene. This CDR3 comprises 14 residues. The chain's CDR3 is CASSPIGQNTEAFF. The CDR3 bases are TGTGCCAGCTCACCAATCGGACAGAACACTGAAGCTTTCTTT.

The V gene is TRBV19, the J gene TRBJ1-1; D not resolved. CDR1 is LNHDA, CDR2 SQIVND, per germline (reference sequence). V gave up 8 bases and J gave up 1 base, with 11 bases separating them. This CDR3 is built from 13 residues. The CDR3 spells CASSSTTNTEAFF. In nucleotides, the CDR3 is TGTGCCAGTTCCTCCACTACGAACACTGAAGCTTTCTTT.

The chain is built from TRBV19 and TRBJ2-5; D is possibly TRBD1 (6 bases). V dropped 3 bases and J dropped 5 bases, with 10 bases sitting between them. The CDR3 runs 13 residues. Germline V gives CDR1 LNHDA, CDR2 SQIVND (reference sequence). CDR3 sequence: CASSINRVETQYF. In DNA, the CDR3 is TGTGCCAGTAGTATCAACAGGGTGGAGACCCAGTACTTC. Variable domain in full (rest from reference TRBV19 and TRBJ2-5): DGGITQSPKYLFRKEGQNVTLSCEQNLNHDAMYWYRQDPGQGLRLIYYSQIVNDFQKGDIAEGYSVSREKKESFPLTVTSAQKNPTAFYLCASSINRVETQYFGPGTRLLVL.

Of note for this clone: This sample includes further DNA sequences coding for the same CDR3. V gene TRBV11-2 combines with J gene TRBJ2-3, with 13 bases matching TRBD2. The V segment lost 0 bases and the J segment 5 bases; nucleotides outside the gene matches: 5. The CDR3 spans 17 residues. CDR1 SGHAT and CDR2 FQNNGV come from the germline V gene. In nucleotides, the CDR3 is TGTGCCAGCAGCTTAGATGTTTGGACTAGCGGGAGAGATACGCAGTATTTT. Translated: CASSLDVWTSGRDTQYF.

The rearrangement uses TRBV2 and TRBJ2-1; 12 bases are shared with TRBD1. Germline lookup yields CDR1 SNHLY and CDR2 FYNNEI. The ends lost 4 bases at V and 6 bases at J; junction bases unmatched: 4. The CDR3 is 15 amino acids. DNA of the CDR3: TGTGCCAGCAGTGGGGACAGGGGGCGCTTCAATGAGCAGTTCTTC. Amino acid sequence: CASSGDRGRFNEQFF. The full variable domain, completed using reference TRBV2 and TRBJ2-1, is EPEVTQTPSHQVTQMGQEVILRCVPISNHLYFYWYRQILGQKVEFLVSFYNNEISEKSEIFDDQFSVERPDGSNFTLKIRSTKLEDSAMYFCASSGDRGRFNEQFFGPGTRLTVL.

V usage is TRBV3-1 (or the pseudogene TRBV3-2) and J usage is TRBJ1-3, with D perhaps TRBD1 (5 bases). CDR1 is LGHDT, CDR2 YNNKEL, per germline (reference sequence). This CDR3 spans 19 amino acids. Trimming left V 3 bases short and J 0 bases short, with 21 bases between. Here the CDR3 DNA reads TGTGCCAGCAGCCACCCCCCCCTTCGCGGGGGGAGCTCTGGAAACACCATATATTTT. It is translated as CASSHPPLRGGSSGNTIYF.

The chain is built from TRBV27 and TRBJ1-5; D remains unclear. Germline V gene data show CDR1 as MNHEY and CDR2 as SMNVEV (reference sequence). The CDR3 runs 13 residues. Trimming removed 3 bases from V and 12 bases from J, with 15 bases in between. CDR3 in amino acids: CASSFSGDNGQHF. DNA of the CDR3: TGTGCCAGCAGTTTTAGTGGCGACAATGGCCAGCATTTT.